A single sample is the source of the 18 T cell receptor beta chains below, sequenced in a study of T cell responses to AZD1222 COVID-19 vaccine. Method: immunoSEQ multiplex PCR; TCRdb's copy keeps in-frame clones and lacks some. Here the sample spans 90,000 to 150,000 clones, more than 70% being singletons. The sample in question was peripheral blood, obtained 28 days after the second AZD1222 dose. These receptors all come from an adult who received the AZD1222 COVID-19 vaccine.

This chain joins TRBV7-8 and TRBJ1-5; unclear D gene. The length of the CDR3 is 16 residues. Trimming left V 4 bases short and J 2 bases short, with 15 bases between. CDR1 is SGHVS, CDR2 FQNEAQ, per germline. CDR3 nucleotide sequence: TGTGCCAGCAGCTCCCAGCGGACCTGGGGCAATCAGCCCCAGCATTTT. Its protein product is CASSSQRTWGNQPQHF.

There are a few counts of this clone. The chain employs TRBV6-6 and TRBJ1-4; D gene uncertain. CDR1 MNHNY and CDR2 SVGAGI come from the germline V gene (reference sequence). V lost 7 bases and J 4 bases, leaving 10 bases between the germline ends. The CDR3 is 13 residues long. DNA for the CDR3: TGTGCCAGCAAATCACAGCTTAATGAAAAACTGTTTTTT. Residues: CASKSQLNEKLFF.

The rearrangement uses TRBV6-5 and TRBJ1-5, with a tentative D call TRBD1 (5 bases). This CDR3 is built from 13 residues. CDR1 is MNHEY and CDR2 is SVGAGI in the germline V gene. Trimming shortened V by 2 bases and J by 6 bases, and 8 bases separated the two germline ends. The CDR3 is CASSYRGGQPQHF. Here the CDR3 DNA reads TGTGCCAGCAGTTACCGGGGGGGTCAGCCCCAGCATTTT.

The chain couples TRBV19 to TRBJ1-1; 8 positions match TRBD1. After removal of 3 bases from V and 1 base from J, the junction contained 10 bases not matched to a gene. The CDR3 length is 17 residues. Per the germline V gene, CDR1 is LNHDA and CDR2 is SQIVND (reference sequence). For the CDR3, the DNA is TGTGCCAGTAGTATCTGGGCCCAGGGGGCGTGGAACACTGAAGCTTTCTTT. Its translation is CASSIWAQGAWNTEAFF.

This chain connects TRBV10-1 to TRBJ2-7, with 7 bases aligning to TRBD1. Germline-derived CDR1 and CDR2 are WNHNN and SYGVQD (reference sequence). Trimming removed 4 bases from V and 5 bases from J; junction bases left unmatched: 8. The length of the CDR3 is 14 residues. In DNA, the CDR3 is TGCGCCAGCAGTGGGGACAGCCTCTGCAACGAGCAGTACTTC. The encoded protein is CASSGDSLCNEQYF.

The V call is TRBV4-3, the J call TRBJ2-1; D unclear. Per the germline V gene, CDR1 is LGHNA and CDR2 is YSLEER. V shed 3 bases and J shed 7 bases, with 10 bases lying between them. This CDR3 contains 13 residues. Here the CDR3 reads CASSHTTENEQFF. The CDR3 DNA reads as TGCGCCAGCAGCCACACCACAGAAAATGAGCAGTTCTTC.

This chain joins TRBV29-1 and TRBJ2-7; D might be TRBD1 (6 bases). Per the germline V gene, CDR1 is SQVTM and CDR2 is ANQGSEA. This CDR3 region has 12 residues. The V end lost 6 bases, the J end lost 6 bases, and 15 bases lay between the germline ends. The CDR3, as DNA: TGCAGCGTGGCCCCGACAGGCGGCGAGCAGTACTTC. This codes for CSVAPTGGEQYF.

The V gene is TRBV5-6, the J gene TRBJ2-1; D call uncertain. CDR3 length: 12 amino acids. CDR1 and CDR2 (germline): SGHDT, YYEEEE. V dropped 4 bases and J dropped 6 bases, with 8 bases sitting between them. The CDR3 region has the DNA TGTGCCAGCAGCCGACTCGTCAATGAGCAGTTCTTC. Its translation is CASSRLVNEQFF.

J is TRBJ2-7 and V is TRBV18, with D perhaps TRBD1 (6 bases). The CDR3 extends over 13 amino acids. Germline V gives CDR1 KGHSH, CDR2 LQKENI. Trimming left V 3 bases short and J 3 bases short, with 9 bases between. The CDR3 protein is CASSPDSFYEQYF. Written as DNA, the CDR3 is TGTGCCAGCTCACCGGACAGCTTCTACGAGCAGTACTTC. The variable domain in full, with the rest retrieved from reference TRBV18 and TRBJ2-7, is NAGVMQNPRHLVRRRGQEARLRCSPMKGHSHVYWYRQLPEEGLKFMVYLQKENIIDESGMPKERFSAEFPKEGPSILRIQQVVRGDSAAYFCASSPDSFYEQYFGPGTRLTVT.

The chain combines TRBV6-1 with TRBJ2-3; D remains unclear. Trimming left V 2 bases short and J 6 bases short, with 12 bases between. The CDR3 totals 14 residues. CDR1 MNHNS and CDR2 SASEGT come from the germline V gene. The CDR3 sequence is CASSESPSRDTQYF. DNA for the CDR3: TGTGCCAGCAGTGAATCTCCGAGTAGGGATACGCAGTATTTT.

The V gene is TRBV7-8, the J gene TRBJ1-5; no clear D. From germline, CDR1 is SGHVS and CDR2 FQNEAQ. The V and J ends lost 0 bases and 0 bases respectively, with 12 bases between them. CDR3 length equals 17 residues. The DNA for the CDR3 is TGTGCCAGCAGCTTAGCCGCGCGGTCCTATAGCAATCAGCCCCAGCATTTT. Protein: CASSLAARSYSNQPQHF.

The chain employs TRBV5-4 and TRBJ2-1, with TRBD2 identical over 16 bases. The V segment lost 6 bases and the J segment 5 bases; nucleotides outside the gene matches: 5. This CDR3 spans 16 amino acids. Germline CDR1 and CDR2: SGHNT and YYREEE (reference sequence). CDR3 sequence (DNA): TGTGCCAGCAACCTGGGACTAGCGGGAGGGAACAATGAGCAGTTCTTC. Translation: CASNLGLAGGNNEQFF.

This clone appeared once. Its ends do not fully match the called genes, so a read error is possible. J is TRBJ1-2 and V is TRBV5-8; D is possibly TRBD1 (6 bases). Germline V gives CDR1 SGHTS, CDR2 YDEGEE. CDR3 size: 14 residues. The CDR3 spells CASSLGHRNYGYTF. The CDR3 bases are TGTGCCAGCAGTTTGGGACACAGAAACTATGGCTACACCTTC.

V is TRBV6-1 and J is TRBJ2-2, with no clear D. This CDR3 is built from 17 residues. Germline-derived CDR1 and CDR2 are MNHNS and SASEGT. V dropped 0 bases and J dropped 6 bases, with 17 bases sitting between them. CDR3 loop: CASSEAGWGSGAGELFF. The CDR3 coding sequence is TGTGCCAGCAGTGAAGCCGGTTGGGGTTCCGGCGCCGGGGAGCTGTTTTTT.

This clone occurred a few times. The genes are TRBV6-2 or TRBV6-3 and TRBJ2-1; TRBD2 matches at 8 bases. V trimming: 2 bases; J trimming: 7 bases; junction bases outside the gene matches: 7. CDR1 and CDR2 (germline): MNHEY, SVGEGT. CDR3 size: 15 residues. The CDR3 is CASSYTRGGLNEQFF. DNA for the CDR3: TGTGCCAGCAGTTACACCCGGGGGGGCCTGAATGAGCAGTTCTTC.

The rearrangement links TRBV28 to TRBJ2-3; D is undetermined. CDR3 length equals 14 residues. Between the trimmed V and J ends, which lost 2 bases and 1 base, there was a span of 7 bases. Germline-derived CDR1 and CDR2 are MDHEN and SYDVKM. This chain's CDR3 is CASSLGIGTDTQYF. DNA for the CDR3: TGTGCCAGCAGTTTAGGCATCGGCACAGATACGCAGTATTTT.

The CDR3 sequence: CASSVRPSGELFF. DNA of the CDR3: TGTGCCAGCAGCGTAAGGCCCTCCGGGGAGCTGTTTTTT. J is TRBJ2-2 and V is TRBV9; D call uncertain. V lost 1 base to trimming and J lost 6 bases, with 7 bases between them. Germline-derived CDR1 and CDR2 are SGDLS and YYNGEE. The CDR3 sequence is 13 residues long.

This sequence joins TRBV10-3 and TRBJ2-1, with TRBD2 identical over 14 bases. The CDR3 length is 16 residues. Trimming removed 6 bases from V and 6 bases from J; junction bases left unmatched: 7. Per germline, CDR1 ENHRY and CDR2 SYGVKD. CDR3 in DNA: TGTGCCATCAGAGCAGGGACTAGCGGGAGCCGCAATGAGCAGTTCTTC. Translation: CAIRAGTSGSRNEQFF.